Listed below are T cell receptor beta chains from one sample, sequenced in a study of blood T cell repertoires in COVID-19. The data were produced by immunoSEQ multiplex PCR, yet TCRdb's version contains in-frame clones alone and is incomplete. The sample shows about 230,000 clones, approximately 84% of them seen only once. The sample taken for sequencing was peripheral blood. The receptors originated from an elderly woman with acute or convalescent COVID-19. CDR3s include the opening cysteine and the closing phenylalanine or tryptophan. A D gene is named only where the DNA matches it firmly. Clone size is not always given. Where it is, it says once, few, many or a class for expanded clones.

j_call	v_call	clone_size	d_call	cdr3_aa	cdr3_nt
TRBJ1-2	TRBV6-5	few	NA	CASRGGVSYTF	TGTGCCAGCAGGGGAGGGGTGTCGTACACCTTC
TRBJ2-2	TRBV11-2	few	TRBD2	CASRRAGGPYTGELFF	TGTGCCAGCAGGCGAGCGGGAGGGCCGTACACCGGGGAGCTGTTTTTT
TRBJ2-5	TRBV2	NA	TRBD2	CASNKGGVETQYF	TGTGCCAGCAATAAGGGAGGGGTCGAGACCCAGTACTTC
TRBJ1-5	TRBV20-1	NA	NA	CSAGNQPQHF	TGCAGTGCCGGGAATCAGCCCCAGCATTTT
TRBJ2-5	TRBV7-2	NA	TRBD2	CASSLVGSGAPGETQYF	TGTGCCAGCAGCTTAGTTGGTAGCGGGGCCCCGGGAGAGACCCAGTACTTC
TRBJ1-4	TRBV11-2	NA	NA	CASSLADGANEKLFF	TGTGCCAGCAGCTTGGCAGACGGAGCTAATGAAAAACTGTTTTTT
TRBJ2-5	TRBV6-6	NA	NA	CASSHRGAGETQYF	TGTGCCAGCAGTCACCGGGGGGCCGGGGAGACCCAGTACTTC
TRBJ2-7	TRBV19	NA	TRBD2	CASSLRTSGVSSYEQYF	TGTGCCAGTAGTCTAAGGACTAGCGGGGTGAGCTCCTACGAGCAGTACTTC
TRBJ1-4	TRBV2	NA	NA	CASTTLITNNEKLFF	TGTGCCAGCACCACCCTCATAACAAATAATGAAAAACTGTTTTTT
TRBJ2-1	TRBV5-1	NA	NA	CASSLGRGYDGEQFF	TGCGCCAGCAGCTTGGGGCGGGGATATGACGGTGAGCAGTTCTTC
TRBJ2-7	TRBV19	NA	NA	CASSEGKAGIYEQYF	TGTGCCAGTAGTGAAGGTAAGGCAGGAATCTACGAGCAGTACTTC
TRBJ1-2	TRBV5-1	NA	TRBD1	CASSKDRGNYGYTF	TGCGCCAGCAGCAAGGACAGGGGAAACTATGGCTACACCTTC
TRBJ2-7	TRBV19	NA	TRBD2	CASSQVAGPYEQYF	TGTGCCAGTAGTCAAGTAGCGGGGCCCTACGAGCAGTACTTC
TRBJ1-2	TRBV30	NA	NA	CAWDNRINYGYTF	TGTGCCTGGGACAACAGGATTAACTATGGCTACACCTTC
TRBJ1-2	TRBV6-5	few	NA	CASILDRTNYGYTF	TGTGCCAGCATCCTGGACAGAACTAACTATGGCTACACCTTC
TRBJ1-1	TRBV27	NA	TRBD1	CASSLASGGNTEAFF	TGTGCCAGCAGTTTAGCCTCAGGGGGGAACACTGAAGCTTTCTTT
TRBJ2-1	TRBV4-2	NA	NA	CASSQDPSANEQFF	TGTGCCAGCAGCCAAGATCCTAGCGCCAATGAGCAGTTCTTC
TRBJ1-3	TRBV3-1/TRBV3-2	NA	TRBD1	CASSLGTGSGNTIYF	TGTGCCAGCAGCCTAGGGACAGGCTCTGGAAACACCATATATTTT
TRBJ2-2	TRBV5-6	NA	TRBD1	CASSLDAGGSGELFF	TGTGCCAGCAGCTTGGATGCAGGGGGCTCCGGGGAGCTGTTTTTT
TRBJ2-7	TRBV6-5	NA	NA	CASSYAQSYEQYF	TGTGCCAGCAGTTATGCGCAATCCTACGAGCAGTACTTC
TRBJ2-2	TRBV5-4	NA	NA	CASSPRVDVGELFF	TGTGCCAGCAGCCCCCGGGTCGATGTCGGGGAGCTGTTTTTT
TRBJ2-1	TRBV2	NA	NA	CASSEVPGNEQFF	TGTGCCAGCAGTGAAGTCCCCGGGAACGAGCAGTTCTTC
TRBJ2-5	TRBV6-5	many	NA	CASSLAGAQYF	TGTGCCAGCAGCCTAGCCGGTGCCCAGTACTTC
TRBJ1-4	TRBV15	NA	NA	CATSRVAAELFF	TGTGCCACCAGCAGAGTGGCGGCCGAACTGTTTTTT
TRBJ1-5	TRBV24-1	NA	NA	CATSDSRGVGNQPQHF	TGTGCCACCAGTGATTCCAGGGGCGTCGGCAATCAGCCCCAGCATTTT
TRBJ1-3	TRBV18	NA	NA	CASSPKDRGNTIYF	TGTGCCAGCTCACCAAAGGACAGAGGAAACACCATATATTTT
TRBJ2-1	TRBV6-5	NA	TRBD1	CASSRTGASEQFF	TGTGCCAGCAGCCGGACAGGGGCGAGTGAGCAGTTCTTC
TRBJ1-2	TRBV19	NA	TRBD1	CASTPGQGYGYTF	TGTGCCAGTACCCCCGGACAGGGCTATGGCTACACCTTC
TRBJ2-6	TRBV19	NA	TRBD1	CASTPIRQGHSGANVLTF	TGTGCCAGTACCCCCATTCGACAGGGCCACTCTGGGGCCAACGTCCTGACTTTC
TRBJ2-7	TRBV28	NA	NA	CASSPAGYEQYF	TGTGCCAGCAGTCCCGCAGGCTACGAGCAGTACTTC
TRBJ2-7	TRBV10-3	NA	NA	CAISTGGQSTYEQYF	TGTGCCATCAGTACAGGAGGACAGTCGACTTACGAGCAGTACTTC
TRBJ2-5	TRBV5-1	few	TRBD1	CASGTGSTETQYF	TGCGCCAGCGGGACAGGGTCTACAGAGACCCAGTACTTC
TRBJ2-5	TRBV6-5	NA	TRBD1	CASSSQPRDSQETQYF	TGTGCCAGCAGTTCACAACCCCGGGACAGCCAAGAGACCCAGTACTTC
TRBJ1-2	TRBV12-3/TRBV12-4	few	TRBD1	CASSLDRGYGYTF	TGTGCCAGCAGCTTGGACAGGGGGTATGGCTACACCTTC
TRBJ1-2	TRBV4-1	NA	NA	CASSQDRLYSGSGYGYTF	TGCGCCAGCAGCCAAGATCGGTTGTATTCGGGGTCCGGTTATGGCTACACCTTC
TRBJ1-2	TRBV19	NA	NA	CASSIDRSYGYTF	TGTGCCAGTAGTATAGACAGGTCTTATGGCTACACCTTC
TRBJ2-5	TRBV2	NA	NA	CASSEAVWTQYF	TGTGCCAGCAGTGAAGCTGTCTGGACCCAGTACTTC
TRBJ1-5	TRBV19	NA	TRBD1	CASSALPGTGGFGNQPQHF	TGTGCCAGTAGCGCCTTACCCGGGACAGGGGGGTTCGGCAATCAGCCCCAGCATTTT
TRBJ2-1	TRBV19	NA	TRBD2	CASGRDSGSYNEQFF	TGTGCCAGTGGACGGGATAGCGGGAGCTACAATGAGCAGTTCTTC
TRBJ2-1	TRBV29-1	NA	NA	CSTKSSSYNEQFF	TGCAGCACAAAATCAAGCTCCTACAATGAGCAGTTCTTC
TRBJ2-2	TRBV3-1/TRBV3-2	NA	TRBD2	CASSPRGDTGELFF	TGTGCCAGCAGCCCCCGGGGGGACACCGGGGAGCTGTTTTTT
TRBJ2-7	TRBV11-2	NA	NA	CASSLEQYKGEQYF	TGTGCCAGCAGCTTAGAACAGTACAAAGGCGAGCAGTACTTC
TRBJ1-2	TRBV7-9	NA	NA	CASSFAVPNYGYTF	TGTGCCAGCAGCTTCGCGGTTCCTAACTATGGCTACACCTTC
TRBJ2-6	TRBV15	NA	NA	CATSRGTAALGGANVLTF	TGTGCCACCAGCAGAGGGACAGCAGCTCTTGGTGGGGCCAACGTCCTGACTTTC
TRBJ2-7	TRBV3-1/TRBV3-2	NA	TRBD1	CASSKGQLSYEQYF	TGTGCCAGCAGCAAGGGACAGCTCTCCTACGAGCAGTACTTC
TRBJ1-5	TRBV19	NA	NA	CASSGSNQPQHF	TGTGCCAGTTCGGGGTCCAATCAGCCCCAGCATTTT
TRBJ1-4	TRBV11-2	NA	NA	CASSLDNGNEKLFF	TGTGCCAGCAGCTTAGATAACGGTAATGAAAAACTGTTTTTT
TRBJ2-5	TRBV5-4	NA	TRBD2	CASSSFSGGQETQYF	TGTGCCAGCAGCTCTTTTAGCGGGGGACAAGAGACCCAGTACTTC
TRBJ2-3	TRBV7-3	NA	NA	CASSSFGTDTQYF	TGTGCCAGCAGCTCTTTCGGCACAGATACGCAGTATTTT
TRBJ2-2	TRBV5-1	NA	TRBD1	CASSLVRTGTGELFF	TGCGCCAGCAGCTTGGTGAGGACAGGCACCGGGGAGCTGTTTTTT
TRBJ2-7	TRBV7-9	NA	TRBD2	CASSRAGGVYEQYF	TGTGCCAGCAGCCGAGCGGGAGGTGTTTACGAGCAGTACTTC
TRBJ2-5	TRBV15	NA	NA	CATSRDRAQGRGETQYF	TGTGCCACCAGCAGAGATAGGGCCCAGGGGCGGGGGGAGACCCAGTACTTC
TRBJ1-2	TRBV19	NA	NA	CASSIQVGDNYGYTF	TGTGCCAGTAGTATACAGGTCGGGGATAACTATGGCTACACCTTC
TRBJ2-2	TRBV4-2	few	NA	CASSQVSYGELFF	TGTGCCAGCAGCCAAGTCTCGTACGGGGAGCTGTTTTTT
TRBJ2-1	TRBV9	NA	NA	CASSEGQGSYNEQFF	TGTGCCAGCAGCGAGGGCCAGGGCTCCTACAATGAGCAGTTCTTC
TRBJ1-4	TRBV6-5	NA	NA	CASVSGSATNEKLFF	TGTGCCAGCGTTTCCGGGTCTGCAACTAATGAAAAACTGTTTTTT